This section outlines one TCR beta chain sequence together with its context. The data belong to a study of control samples from healthy donors and cancer patients. Germline-derived CDR1 and CDR2 are SGHVS and FQNEAQ. This CDR3 has 12 amino acids. The V gene lost 2 bases and the J gene lost 10 bases, with 9 bases spanning the gap. Libraries were prepared by immunoSEQ multiplex PCR; TCRdb keeps only in-frame clonotypes and omits some of them. The table has 75,000 to 90,000 clones, 75% to 90% seen once. The chain couples TRBV7-8 to TRBJ2-1, with unresolved D. Input material: blood. This TCR derives from a man aged 45-65 years in good health. In nucleotides, the CDR3 is TGTGCCAGCAGCTTATGGGGTGGGGAGCAGTTCTTC. It translates to CASSLWGGEQFF. The whole variable domain, remainder taken from reference TRBV7-8 and TRBJ2-1, is GAGVSQSPRYKVAKRGQDVALRCDPISGHVSLFWYQQALGQGPEFLTYFQNEAQLDKSGLPSDRFFAERPEGSVSTLKIQRTQQEDSAVYLCASSLWGGEQFFGPGTRLTVL.